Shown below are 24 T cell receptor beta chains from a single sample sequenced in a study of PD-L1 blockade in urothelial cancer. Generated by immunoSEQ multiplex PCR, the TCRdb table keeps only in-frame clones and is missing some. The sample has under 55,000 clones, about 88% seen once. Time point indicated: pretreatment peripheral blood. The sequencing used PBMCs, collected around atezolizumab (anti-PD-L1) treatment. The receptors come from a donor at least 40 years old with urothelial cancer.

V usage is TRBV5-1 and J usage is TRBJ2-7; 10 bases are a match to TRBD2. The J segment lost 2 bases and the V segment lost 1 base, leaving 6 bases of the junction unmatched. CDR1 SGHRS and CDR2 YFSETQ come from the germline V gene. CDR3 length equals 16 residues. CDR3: CASSLSTSGQTYEQYF. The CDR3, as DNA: TGCGCCAGCAGCTTGTCGACTAGCGGGCAGACCTACGAGCAGTACTTC.

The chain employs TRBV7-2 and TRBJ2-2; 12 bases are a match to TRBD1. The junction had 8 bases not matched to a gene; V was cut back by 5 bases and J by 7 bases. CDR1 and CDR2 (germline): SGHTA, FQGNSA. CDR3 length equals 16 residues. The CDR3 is CASSVWDRGLGGELFF. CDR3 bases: TGTGCCAGCAGCGTCTGGGACAGGGGGCTGGGCGGGGAGCTGTTTTTT. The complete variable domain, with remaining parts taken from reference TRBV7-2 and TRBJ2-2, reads GAGVSQSPSNKVTEKGKDVELRCDPISGHTALYWYRQSLGQGLEFLIYFQGNSAPDKSGLPSDRFSAERTGGSVSTLTIQRTQQEDSAVYLCASSVWDRGLGGELFFGEGSRLTVL.

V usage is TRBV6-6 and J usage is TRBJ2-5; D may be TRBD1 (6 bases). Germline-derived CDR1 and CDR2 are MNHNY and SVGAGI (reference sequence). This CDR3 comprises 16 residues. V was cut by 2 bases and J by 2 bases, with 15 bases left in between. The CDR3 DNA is TGTGCCAGCAGTTACGGTGGGGTGGGGACACAAGAGACCCAGTACTTC. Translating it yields CASSYGGVGTQETQYF.

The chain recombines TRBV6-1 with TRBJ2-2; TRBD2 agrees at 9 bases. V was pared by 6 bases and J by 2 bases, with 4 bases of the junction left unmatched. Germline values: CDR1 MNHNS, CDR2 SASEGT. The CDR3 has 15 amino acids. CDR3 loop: CASRRGLANTGELFF. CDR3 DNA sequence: TGTGCCAGCAGAAGGGGACTAGCTAACACCGGGGAGCTGTTTTTT.

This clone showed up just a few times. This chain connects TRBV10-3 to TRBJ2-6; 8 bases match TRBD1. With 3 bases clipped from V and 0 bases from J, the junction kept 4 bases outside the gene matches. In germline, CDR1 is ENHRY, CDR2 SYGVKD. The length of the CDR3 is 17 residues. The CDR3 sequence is CAISDGQGHSGANVLTF. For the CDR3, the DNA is TGTGCCATCAGTGACGGACAGGGACACTCTGGGGCCAACGTCCTGACTTTC.

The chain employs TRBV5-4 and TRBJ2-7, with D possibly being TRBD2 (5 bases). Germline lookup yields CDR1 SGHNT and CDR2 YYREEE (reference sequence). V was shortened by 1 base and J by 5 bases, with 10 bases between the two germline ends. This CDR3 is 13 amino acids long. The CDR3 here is CASSLPGFDEQYF. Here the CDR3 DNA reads TGTGCCAGCAGCTTGCCGGGGTTCGACGAGCAGTACTTC. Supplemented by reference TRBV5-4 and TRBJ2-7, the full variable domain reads ETGVTQSPTHLIKTRGQQVTLRCSSQSGHNTVSWYQQALGQGPQFIFQYYREEENGRGNFPPRFSGLQFPNYSSELNVNALELDDSALYLCASSLPGFDEQYFGPGTRLTVT.

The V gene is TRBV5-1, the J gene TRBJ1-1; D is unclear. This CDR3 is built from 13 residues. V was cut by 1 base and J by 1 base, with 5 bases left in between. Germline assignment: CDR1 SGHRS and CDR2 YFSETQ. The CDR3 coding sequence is TGCGCCAGCAGCTTGTGGCCGAACACTGAAGCTTTCTTT. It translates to CASSLWPNTEAFF.

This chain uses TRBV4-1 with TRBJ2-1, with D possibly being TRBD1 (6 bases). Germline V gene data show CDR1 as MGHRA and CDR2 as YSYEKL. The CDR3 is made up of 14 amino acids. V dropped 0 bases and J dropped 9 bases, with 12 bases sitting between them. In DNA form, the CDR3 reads TGCGCCAGCAGCCAAGAGTTGGGGGCGATTGAGCAGTTCTTC. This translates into CASSQELGAIEQFF.

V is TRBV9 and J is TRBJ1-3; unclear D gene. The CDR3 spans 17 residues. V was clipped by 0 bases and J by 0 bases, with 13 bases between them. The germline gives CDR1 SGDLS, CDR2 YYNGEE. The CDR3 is CASSVGLTQSSGNTIYF. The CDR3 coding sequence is TGTGCCAGCAGCGTAGGCCTGACACAGAGCTCTGGAAACACCATATATTTT.

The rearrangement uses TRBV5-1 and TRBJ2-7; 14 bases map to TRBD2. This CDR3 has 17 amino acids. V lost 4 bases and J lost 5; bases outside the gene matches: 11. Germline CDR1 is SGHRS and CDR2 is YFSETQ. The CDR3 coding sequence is TGCGCCAGCAGCCCCGGGACTAGCGGGAGCTCTCCCCACGAGCAGTACTTC. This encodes CASSPGTSGSSPHEQYF.

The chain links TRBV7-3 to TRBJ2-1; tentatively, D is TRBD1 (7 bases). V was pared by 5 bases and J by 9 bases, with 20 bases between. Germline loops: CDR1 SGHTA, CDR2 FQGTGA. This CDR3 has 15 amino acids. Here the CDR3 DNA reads TGTGCCAGCAGCCCTAAAGGGGGCAGGGGAGGTGAGCAGTTCTTC. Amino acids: CASSPKGGRGGEQFF.

DNA for the CDR3: TGCGCCAGCAGCCCACGGACTAGCCGAGGGGAGACCCAGTACTTC. It yields the protein CASSPRTSRGETQYF. This chain links TRBV5-1 with TRBJ2-5; 8 positions match TRBD2. This CDR3 is built from 15 residues. Looked up from germline, CDR1 is SGHRS and CDR2 is YFSETQ. The J segment lost 5 bases and the V segment lost 4 bases, leaving 10 bases of the junction unmatched.

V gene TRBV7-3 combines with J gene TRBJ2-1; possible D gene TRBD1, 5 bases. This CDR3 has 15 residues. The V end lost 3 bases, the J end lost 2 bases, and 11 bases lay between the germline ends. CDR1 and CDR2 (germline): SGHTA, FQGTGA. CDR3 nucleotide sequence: TGTGCCAGCAGCTTTGGGGCCAGCCCCTACAATGAGCAGTTCTTC. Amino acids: CASSFGASPYNEQFF. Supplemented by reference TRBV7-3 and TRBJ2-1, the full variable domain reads GAGVSQTPSNKVTEKGKYVELRCDPISGHTALYWYRQSLGQGPEFLIYFQGTGAADDSGLPNDRFFAVRPEGSVSTLKIQRTERGDSAVYLCASSFGASPYNEQFFGPGTRLTVL.

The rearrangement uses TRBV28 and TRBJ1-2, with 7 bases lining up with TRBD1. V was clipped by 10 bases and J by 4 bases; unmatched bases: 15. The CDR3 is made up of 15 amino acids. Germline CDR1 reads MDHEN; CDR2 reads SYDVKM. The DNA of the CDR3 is TGTGCCACCACCCCCGGGACAGAGGGTATCTATGGCTACACCTTC. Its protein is CATTPGTEGIYGYTF.

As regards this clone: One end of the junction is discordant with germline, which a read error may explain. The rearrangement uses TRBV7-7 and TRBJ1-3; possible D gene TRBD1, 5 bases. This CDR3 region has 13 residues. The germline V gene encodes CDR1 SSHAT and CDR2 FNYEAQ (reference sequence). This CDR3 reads CASSLSPGGTIYF. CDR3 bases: TGTGCTAGCAGCTTATCGCCGGGGGGGACCATATATTTT. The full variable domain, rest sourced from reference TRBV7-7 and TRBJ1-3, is GAGVSQSPRYKVTKRGQDVTLRCDPISSHATLYWYQQALGQGPEFLTYFNYEAQPDKSGLPSDRFSAERPEGSISTLTIQRTEQRDSAMYRCASSLSPGGTIYFGEGSWLTVV.

The CDR3, as DNA: TGTGCCACCAGCAGAGAGGCCCACTCTGGGGCCAACGTCCTGACTTTC. Translating gives CATSREAHSGANVLTF. The chain is built from TRBV15 and TRBJ2-6; D not certain. Trimming took off 0 bases at V and 0 bases at J, with 6 bases between the two ends. CDR1 LNHNV and CDR2 YYDKDF come from the germline V gene (reference sequence). The CDR3 loop spans 16 amino acids.

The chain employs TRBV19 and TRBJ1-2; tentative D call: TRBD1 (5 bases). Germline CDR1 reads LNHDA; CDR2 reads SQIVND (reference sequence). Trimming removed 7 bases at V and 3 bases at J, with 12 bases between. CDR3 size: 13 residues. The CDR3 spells CASTLGEDYGYTF. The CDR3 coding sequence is TGTGCCAGTACCCTAGGGGAAGACTATGGCTACACCTTC.

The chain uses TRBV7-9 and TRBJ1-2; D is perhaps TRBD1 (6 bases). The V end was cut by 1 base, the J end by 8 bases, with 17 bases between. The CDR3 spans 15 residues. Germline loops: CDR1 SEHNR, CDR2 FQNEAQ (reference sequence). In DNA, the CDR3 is TGTGCCAGCAGCTTAGAGGGGACACTTGCCGTGGGCTACACCTTC. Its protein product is CASSLEGTLAVGYTF.

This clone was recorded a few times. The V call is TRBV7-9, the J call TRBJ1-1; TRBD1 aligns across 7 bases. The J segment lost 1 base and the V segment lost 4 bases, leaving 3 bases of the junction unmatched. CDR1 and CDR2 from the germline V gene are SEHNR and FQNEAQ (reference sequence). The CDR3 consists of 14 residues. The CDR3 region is CASSSRTGNTEAFF. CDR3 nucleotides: TGTGCCAGCAGCTCCCGGACAGGGAACACTGAAGCTTTCTTT.

The CDR3 is CASSLDRGPQHF. DNA for the CDR3: TGTGCCAGCAGCTTAGATCGCGGGCCCCAGCATTTT. The chain combines TRBV7-9 with TRBJ1-5; D not resolved. Trimming cost V 1 base and J 9 bases, with 7 bases left between them. From germline, CDR1 is SEHNR and CDR2 FQNEAQ (reference sequence). This CDR3 has 12 residues.

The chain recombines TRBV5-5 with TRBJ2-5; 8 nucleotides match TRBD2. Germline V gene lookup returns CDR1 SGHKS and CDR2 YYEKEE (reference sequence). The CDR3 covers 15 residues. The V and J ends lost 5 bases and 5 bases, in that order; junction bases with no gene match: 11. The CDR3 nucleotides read TGTGCCAGCAGGTTACCCGGGGGGGGAGTTGAGACCCAGTACTTC. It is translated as CASRLPGGGVETQYF.

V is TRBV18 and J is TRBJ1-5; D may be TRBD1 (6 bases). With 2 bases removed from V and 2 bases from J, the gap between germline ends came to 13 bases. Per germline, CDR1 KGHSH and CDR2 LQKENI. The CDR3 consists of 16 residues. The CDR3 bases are TGTGCCAGCTCACCAAGGTCCAGGGGTGGCAATCAGCCCCAGCATTTT. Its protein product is CASSPRSRGGNQPQHF.

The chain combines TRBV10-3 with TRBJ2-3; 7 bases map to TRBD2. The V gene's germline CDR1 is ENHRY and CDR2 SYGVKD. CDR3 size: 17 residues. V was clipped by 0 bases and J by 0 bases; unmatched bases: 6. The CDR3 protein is CAISESGLAASTDTQYF. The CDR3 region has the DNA TGTGCCATCAGTGAGTCGGGGCTAGCGGCAAGCACAGATACGCAGTATTTT.

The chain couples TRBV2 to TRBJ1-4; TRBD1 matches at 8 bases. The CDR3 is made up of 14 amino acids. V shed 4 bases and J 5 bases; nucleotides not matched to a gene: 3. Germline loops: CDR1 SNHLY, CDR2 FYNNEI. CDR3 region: CASSVQGGNEKLFF. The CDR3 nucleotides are TGTGCCAGCAGTGTACAGGGGGGGAATGAAAAACTGTTTTTT.